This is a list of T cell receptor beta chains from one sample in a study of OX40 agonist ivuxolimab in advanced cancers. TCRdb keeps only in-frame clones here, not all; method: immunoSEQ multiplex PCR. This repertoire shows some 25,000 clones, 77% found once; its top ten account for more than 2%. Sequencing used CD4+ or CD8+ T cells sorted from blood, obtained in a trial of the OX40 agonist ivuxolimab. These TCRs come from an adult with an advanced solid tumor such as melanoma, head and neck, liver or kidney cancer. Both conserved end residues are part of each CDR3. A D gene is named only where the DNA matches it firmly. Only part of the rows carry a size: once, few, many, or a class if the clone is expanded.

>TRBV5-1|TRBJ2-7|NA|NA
TGCGCCAGCAGCCGTCCGGACTACGAGCAGTACTTC
CASSRPDYEQYF
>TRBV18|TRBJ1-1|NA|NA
TGTGCCAGCTCACCTAGGCAGGTGAACACTGAAGCTTTCTTT
CASSPRQVNTEAFF
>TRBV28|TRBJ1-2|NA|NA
TGTGCCAGCAGTTTCAAGAGGTTATTTGGCTACACCTTC
CASSFKRLFGYTF
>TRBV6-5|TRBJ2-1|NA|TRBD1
TGTGCCAGCAGTTACTCGAGACAGGGTGGGGAACAGTTCTTC
CASSYSRQGGEQFF
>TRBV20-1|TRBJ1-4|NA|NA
TGCAGTGCTAGGGCCTATGAAAAACTGTTTTTT
CSARAYEKLFF
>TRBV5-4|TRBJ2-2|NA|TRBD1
TGTGCCAGCAGCCCCTCGGTGGTAGGGGGCAATACCGGGGAGCTGTTTTTT
CASSPSVVGGNTGELFF
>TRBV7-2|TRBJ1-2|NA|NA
TGTGCCAGCAGCTTGGACCTCGGTGGCTACACCTTC
CASSLDLGGYTF
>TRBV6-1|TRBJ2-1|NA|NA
TGTGCCAGCAGTGGGGTCGTAGGAGTTAATGAGCAGTTCTTC
CASSGVVGVNEQFF
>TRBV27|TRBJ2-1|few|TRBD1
TGTGCCAGCAGAAGGTTAGGGGGCTTAAATGAGCAGTTCTTC
CASRRLGGLNEQFF
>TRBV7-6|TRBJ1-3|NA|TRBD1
TGTGCCAGCAGCTTAGGACAGGGGGCGTCTGGAAACACCATATATTTT
CASSLGQGASGNTIYF
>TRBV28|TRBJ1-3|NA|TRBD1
TGTGCCAGCAGTCCTCCAGGGGGCGCTACTGGAAACACCATATATTTT
CASSPPGGATGNTIYF
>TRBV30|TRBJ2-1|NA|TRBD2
TGTGCCTGGAACAAAGCGGGAGGGGGTGAGCAGTTCTTC
CAWNKAGGGEQFF
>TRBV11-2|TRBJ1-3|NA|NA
TGTGCCAGCAGCTTAAGTCGAGGCAACACCATATATTTT
CASSLSRGNTIYF
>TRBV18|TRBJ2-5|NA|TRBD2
TGTGCCGGCTCACCAAGGGAGGGATGGAGCGAGACCCAGTACTTC
CAGSPREGWSETQYF
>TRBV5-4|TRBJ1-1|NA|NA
TGTGCCAGCAGCTTGTGGCGGAATGAAGCTTTCTTT
CASSLWRNEAFF
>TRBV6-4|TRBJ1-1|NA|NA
TGTGCCAGCAGCCTGTCAGGGAGCACTGAAGCTTTCTTT
CASSLSGSTEAFF
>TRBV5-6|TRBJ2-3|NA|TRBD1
TGTGCCAGCAGCCTAAGGACAGGGGGCACAGATACGCAGTATTTT
CASSLRTGGTDTQYF
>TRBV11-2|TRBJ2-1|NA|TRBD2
TGTGCCAGCAGCTTAAGACTAGCGGGGGGGCCTACCTACAATGAGCAGTTCTTC
CASSLRLAGGPTYNEQFF
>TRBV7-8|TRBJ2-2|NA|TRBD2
TGTGCCAGCAGCAAAAGGACTAGCGCTAACACCGGGGAGCTGTTTTTT
CASSKRTSANTGELFF
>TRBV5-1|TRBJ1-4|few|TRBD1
TGCGCCAGCAGCTTTACCGGGACAGGGACGGTCGAAAAACTGTTTTTT
CASSFTGTGTVEKLFF
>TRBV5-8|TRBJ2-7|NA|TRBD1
TGTGCCAGCAGCCTGACAGGGAGCTCCTACGAGCAGTACTTC
CASSLTGSSYEQYF
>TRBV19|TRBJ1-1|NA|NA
TGTGCCAGTATGGTTGACAGGTGGGGCACTGAAGCTTTCTTT
CASMVDRWGTEAFF
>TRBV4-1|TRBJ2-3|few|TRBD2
TGCGCCAGCAGCCAGGACCTCAGCGGGGGGCTTAGCACAGATACGCAGTATTTT
CASSQDLSGGLSTDTQYF
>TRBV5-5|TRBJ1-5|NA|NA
TGTGCCAGCAGCTTGCTAGGGGGTGGCAATCAGCCCCAGCATTTT
CASSLLGGGNQPQHF
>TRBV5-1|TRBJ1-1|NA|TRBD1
TGCGCCAGTGGAACGGGACAGGGCACTGAAGCTTTCTTT
CASGTGQGTEAFF
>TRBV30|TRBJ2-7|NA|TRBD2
TGTGCCTGGAGTCCCTACGGGGGGACTGGGGCCTACGAGCAGTACTTC
CAWSPYGGTGAYEQYF
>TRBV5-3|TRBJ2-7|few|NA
TGTGCCAGAAGTCCCGGGACCCCAATGGGAGACGAGCAGTACTTC
CARSPGTPMGDEQYF
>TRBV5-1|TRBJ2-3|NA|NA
TGCGCCAGCTGGGCGGGCACAGATACGCAGTATTTT
CASWAGTDTQYF
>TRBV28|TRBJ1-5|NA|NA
TGTGCCAGCAAGGCTCAGTCCACCGCCAATCAGCCCCAGCATTTT
CASKAQSTANQPQHF
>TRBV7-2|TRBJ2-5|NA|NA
TGTGCCAGCAGCACCAACCTTGGGATCCAAGAGACCCAGTACTTC
CASSTNLGIQETQYF
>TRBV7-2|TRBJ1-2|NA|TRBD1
TGTGCCAGCAGCTCCCCCGACAGGGGGAACTATGGCTACACCTTC
CASSSPDRGNYGYTF
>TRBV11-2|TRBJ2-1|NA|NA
TGTGCCAGCAGCTTAGATGGTAGCGGTTACAATGAGCAGTTCTTC
CASSLDGSGYNEQFF
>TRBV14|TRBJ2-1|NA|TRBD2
TGTGCCAGCAGCCACCATCCGCGACTAGCGGGATACAATGAGCAGTTCTTC
CASSHHPRLAGYNEQFF
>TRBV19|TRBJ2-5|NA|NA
TGTGCCAGTAGTATAGATGTGGGGGCCCAGACCCAGTACTTC
CASSIDVGAQTQYF
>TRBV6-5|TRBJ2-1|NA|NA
TGTGCCAGCAGTTACTCGGGGGGAACCGGTCTCAATGAGCAGTTCTTC
CASSYSGGTGLNEQFF
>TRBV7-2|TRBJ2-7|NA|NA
TGTGCCAGCAGCTCGGACTCCCCGACCGGCGAGCAGTACTTC
CASSSDSPTGEQYF
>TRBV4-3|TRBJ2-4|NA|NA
TGCGCCAGCAGCCAAGATCTGGACGGGAGTGCCAAAAACATTCAGTACTTC
CASSQDLDGSAKNIQYF
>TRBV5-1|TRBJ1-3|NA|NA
TGCGCCAGCAGCCCGGACGGTCTTAGAAACACCATATATTTT
CASSPDGLRNTIYF
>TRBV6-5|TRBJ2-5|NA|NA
TGTGCCAGCAGTTACTCCCCGGAGACCCAGTACTTC
CASSYSPETQYF
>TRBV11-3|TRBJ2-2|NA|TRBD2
TGTGCCAGCAGCCCGTCCTATGGGCGGGGGTACACCGGGGAGCTGTTTTTT
CASSPSYGRGYTGELFF
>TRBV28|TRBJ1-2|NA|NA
TGTGCCAGCAATCCCCAGGCCTCGGGGGGCTACACCTTC
CASNPQASGGYTF
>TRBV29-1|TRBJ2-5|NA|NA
TGCAGCGTTGAGCGCCAGGGTAGGGGAGAGACCCAGTACTTC
CSVERQGRGETQYF
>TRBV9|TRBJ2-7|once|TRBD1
TGTGCCAGCAGTCGTACCGGGACAGGGGGTTACGAGCAGTACTTC
CASSRTGTGGYEQYF
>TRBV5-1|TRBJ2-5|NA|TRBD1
TGCGCCAGCAGCGAGGGACAGGTCCAAGAGACCCAGTACTTC
CASSEGQVQETQYF
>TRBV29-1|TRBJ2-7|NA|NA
TGCAGCGTTGATTGGGGCCACGAGCAGTACTTC
CSVDWGHEQYF
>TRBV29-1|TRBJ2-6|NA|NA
TGCAGCGCCGAATCAGGGGCTGGGGCCAACGTCCTGACTTTC
CSAESGAGANVLTF
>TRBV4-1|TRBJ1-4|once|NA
TGCGCCAGCAGCCAGCCGGGTCCTAATGAAAAACTGTTTTTT
CASSQPGPNEKLFF
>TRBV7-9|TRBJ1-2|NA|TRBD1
TGTGCCAGCAGCCCAAGGGACAGAAACTATGGCTACACCTTC
CASSPRDRNYGYTF
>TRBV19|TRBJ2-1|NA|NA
TGTGCCAGTAGTAGCCAGCATCAGGCCAATGAGCAGTTCTTC
CASSSQHQANEQFF
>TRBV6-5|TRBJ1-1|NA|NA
TGTGCCAGCAGTCAGGGGATGGGAGCTTTCTTT
CASSQGMGAFF
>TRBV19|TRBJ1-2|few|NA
TGTGCCAGTACCCCGCCGGGGTCGAACTATGGCTACACCTTC
CASTPPGSNYGYTF
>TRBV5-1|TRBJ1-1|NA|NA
TGCGCCAGTCAAGACGCACTCACAGGGAGGGGCACTGAAGCTTTCTTT
CASQDALTGRGTEAFF
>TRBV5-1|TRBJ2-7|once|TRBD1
TGCGCCAGCAAAAGACAGGGGGTAAAGCAGTACTTC
CASKRQGVKQYF
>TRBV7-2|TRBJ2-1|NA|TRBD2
TGTGCCAGCAGCTTAGAGGGACTAGCGGGAGATGAGCAGTTCTTC
CASSLEGLAGDEQFF